A selection of T cell receptor beta chains follows, all from one sample in a study of cytomegalovirus exposure and HLA in healthy donors. Clones were sequenced by immunoSEQ multiplex PCR, and TCRdb holds only the in-frame ones, with some missing. The sample has about 90,000 clones; the top ten hold 3% to 4%. The sequenced sample was PBMCs. The receptors come from a woman aged 25 to 39 in good health and CMV-seronegative. Both conserved end residues are part of each CDR3.

j_gene: TRBJ2-3; v_gene: TRBV5-1; CDR3aa: CASSTGQTTDTQYF
j_gene: TRBJ1-2; v_gene: TRBV5-1; CDR3aa: CASSLDGTPNYGYTF
j_gene: TRBJ2-5; v_gene: TRBV7-2; CDR3aa: CASSLGGGRGETQYF
j_gene: TRBJ1-2; v_gene: TRBV5-6; CDR3aa: CASSQQEYGYTF
j_gene: TRBJ2-7; v_gene: TRBV7-9; CDR3aa: CASNRDREYEQYF
j_gene: TRBJ1-5; v_gene: TRBV19; CDR3aa: CASSDRQGADQPQHF
j_gene: TRBJ1-1; v_gene: TRBV18; CDR3aa: CASSPRRGNTEAFF
j_gene: TRBJ2-3; v_gene: TRBV29-1; CDR3aa: CSVAGGTASTDTQYF
j_gene: TRBJ1-1; v_gene: TRBV27; CDR3aa: CASSHRDNTEAFF
j_gene: TRBJ2-7; v_gene: TRBV6-5; CDR3aa: CASSPGQGASYEQYF
j_gene: TRBJ2-1; v_gene: TRBV2; CDR3aa: CASSELLYNEQFF
j_gene: TRBJ2-7; v_gene: TRBV2; CDR3aa: CASSEGLGGYEQYF
j_gene: TRBJ2-7; v_gene: TRBV7-9; CDR3aa: CASSSRGMDEQYF
j_gene: TRBJ2-1; v_gene: TRBV6-6; CDR3aa: CASSYSIGPEGEQFF
j_gene: TRBJ2-3; v_gene: TRBV20-1; CDR3aa: CSAYRGDTQYF
j_gene: TRBJ1-5; v_gene: TRBV6-1; CDR3aa: CASSGNTGGSQPQHF
j_gene: TRBJ2-3; v_gene: TRBV11-3; CDR3aa: CASSPAGADTQYF
j_gene: TRBJ1-4; v_gene: TRBV11-2; CDR3aa: CASSLASLGGKLFF
j_gene: TRBJ2-1; v_gene: TRBV29-1; CDR3aa: CSVLKRQTENEQFF
j_gene: TRBJ1-4; v_gene: TRBV2; CDR3aa: CASRREGATNEKLFF
j_gene: TRBJ2-7; v_gene: TRBV28; CDR3aa: CASSLTKKKYEQYF
j_gene: TRBJ2-1; v_gene: TRBV5-4; CDR3aa: CASSPTSGRDSQNEQFF
j_gene: TRBJ1-6; v_gene: TRBV2; CDR3aa: CASSAWTAHNSPLHF
j_gene: TRBJ1-1; v_gene: TRBV28; CDR3aa: CASSSPGKGTEAFF
j_gene: TRBJ1-4; v_gene: TRBV5-1; CDR3aa: CASSLGQGGELFF
j_gene: TRBJ2-7; v_gene: TRBV7-3; CDR3aa: CASSATASSAGEQYF
j_gene: TRBJ1-5; v_gene: TRBV6-6; CDR3aa: CASSRATANQPQHF
j_gene: TRBJ1-4; v_gene: TRBV5-1; CDR3aa: CASSPYYNNEKLFF
j_gene: TRBJ1-1; v_gene: TRBV30; CDR3aa: CAWGTTGGTEAFF
j_gene: TRBJ1-1; v_gene: TRBV7-3; CDR3aa: CASSLQVDAEAFF
j_gene: TRBJ2-1; v_gene: TRBV11-2; CDR3aa: CASSQRTGSGNEQFF
j_gene: TRBJ2-7; v_gene: TRBV7-6; CDR3aa: CASSATGSEQYF
j_gene: TRBJ2-7; v_gene: TRBV27; CDR3aa: CASIPFGQGAHEQYF
j_gene: TRBJ2-1; v_gene: TRBV7-8; CDR3aa: CASSLVRVYNEQFF
j_gene: TRBJ1-5; v_gene: TRBV18; CDR3aa: CASSPQGAGGNQPQHF
j_gene: TRBJ1-4; v_gene: TRBV28; CDR3aa: CASRTQGQDEKLFF
j_gene: TRBJ2-7; v_gene: TRBV5-4; CDR3aa: CASSLGDTFGYEQYF
j_gene: TRBJ2-3; v_gene: TRBV6-4; CDR3aa: CASSDSAASSTDTQYF
j_gene: TRBJ1-1; v_gene: TRBV5-1; CDR3aa: CASSLATTANTEAFF
j_gene: TRBJ2-2; v_gene: TRBV29-1; CDR3aa: CSVHPGQSGSFAGELFF
j_gene: TRBJ2-5; v_gene: TRBV19; CDR3aa: CASSTRTGGYETQYF